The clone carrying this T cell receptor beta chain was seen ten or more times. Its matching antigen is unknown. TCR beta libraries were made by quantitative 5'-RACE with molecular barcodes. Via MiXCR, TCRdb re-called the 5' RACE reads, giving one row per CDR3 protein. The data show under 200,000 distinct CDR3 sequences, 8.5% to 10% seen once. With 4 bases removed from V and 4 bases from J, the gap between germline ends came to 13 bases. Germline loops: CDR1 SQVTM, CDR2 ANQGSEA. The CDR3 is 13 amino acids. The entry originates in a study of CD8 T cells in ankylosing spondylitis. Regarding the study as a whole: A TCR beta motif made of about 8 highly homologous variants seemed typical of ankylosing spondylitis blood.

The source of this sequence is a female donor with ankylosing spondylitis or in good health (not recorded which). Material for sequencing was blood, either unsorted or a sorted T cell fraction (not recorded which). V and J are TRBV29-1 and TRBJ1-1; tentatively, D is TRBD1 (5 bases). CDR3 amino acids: CSVGEGGGTEAFF. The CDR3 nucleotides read TGCAGCGTTGGCGAGGGCGGGGGCACTGAAGCTTTCTTT.